These T cell receptor beta chains were read from a single sample in a study of T cell responses to AZD1222 COVID-19 vaccine. The assay was immunoSEQ multiplex PCR, and TCRdb's table has in-frame clones only and misses some. The table records about 130,000 clones, roughly 90% of them present only once. Sequences were derived from peripheral blood, sampled on day 0 of AZD1222 vaccination. Receptors were obtained from an adult in good health. Both conserved end residues are part of each CDR3. Each record gives: clone size, D gene, J gene, V gene, CDR3 protein, CDR3 DNA. A D gene is named only where the DNA matches it firmly. Clone size is not always given. Where it is, it says once, few, many or a class for expanded clones.

-,-,TRBJ1-1,TRBV24-1,CATSDLMGTRAFF,TGTGCCACCAGTGATTTAATGGGGACGCGAGCTTTCTTT
-,-,TRBJ2-5,TRBV28,CASSPTYRGGETQYF,TGTGCCAGCAGCCCAACCTACAGGGGGGGAGAGACCCAGTACTTC
-,-,TRBJ1-1,TRBV30,CAWNRVNTEAFF,TGTGCCTGGAACAGGGTGAACACTGAAGCTTTCTTT
-,TRBD1,TRBJ1-4,TRBV6-5,CASRDGQGFEKLFF,TGTGCCAGCAGAGACGGACAGGGATTTGAAAAACTGTTTTTT
-,TRBD2,TRBJ2-7,TRBV6-5,CASRNPGLASYEQYF,TGTGCCAGCAGGAATCCCGGACTAGCGTCCTACGAGCAGTACTTC
-,-,TRBJ2-2,TRBV6-2/TRBV6-3,CASSKTGELFF,TGTGCCAGCAGTAAGACCGGGGAGCTGTTTTTT
-,TRBD1,TRBJ1-2,TRBV19,CASSLGTGGSYGYTF,TGTGCCAGTAGTCTGGGGACAGGGGGCTCCTATGGCTACACCTTC
-,TRBD2,TRBJ2-3,TRBV6-5,CASSPGLATDTQYF,TGTGCCAGCAGTCCGGGACTAGCGACAGATACGCAGTATTTT
-,-,TRBJ1-2,TRBV11-2,CASSLTTGAYGYTF,TGTGCCAGCAGCTTAACGACAGGCGCCTATGGCTACACCTTC
-,-,TRBJ1-2,TRBV5-1,CASSFTGNNYGYTF,TGCGCCAGCAGCTTCACCGGGAACAACTATGGCTACACCTTC
-,TRBD2,TRBJ2-5,TRBV11-3,CASSQAHSIAGVETQYF,TGTGCCAGCAGCCAAGCGCACTCGATAGCGGGAGTGGAGACCCAGTACTTC
-,-,TRBJ1-1,TRBV28,CASMATLNTEAFF,TGTGCCAGCATGGCGACACTGAACACTGAAGCTTTCTTT
-,-,TRBJ2-5,TRBV21-1,CASSILAGPRETQYF,TGTGCCAGCAGCATTCTAGCGGGGCCCAGAGAGACCCAGTACTTC
once,-,TRBJ2-1,TRBV7-2,CASSFGEQFF,TGTGCCAGCAGCTTCGGGGAGCAGTTCTTC
-,TRBD2,TRBJ2-7,TRBV6-6,CASSYPRLAGGDEQYF,TGTGCCAGCAGTTACCCGAGACTAGCGGGAGGGGACGAGCAGTACTTC
once,-,TRBJ2-5,TRBV11-3,CASSLVDFQETQYF,TGTGCCAGCAGCTTAGTAGACTTCCAAGAGACCCAGTACTTC
-,-,TRBJ2-7,TRBV2,CASSGGEMVEQYF,TGTGCCAGCAGTGGCGGGGAAATGGTAGAGCAGTACTTC
-,TRBD2,TRBJ2-1,TRBV6-5,CASSYSGGSPYNEQFF,TGTGCCAGCAGTTACTCGGGCGGGAGCCCCTACAATGAGCAGTTCTTC
-,-,TRBJ1-5,TRBV28,CASRGQKGSGFSNQPQHF,TGTGCCAGCAGGGGTCAAAAGGGATCGGGGTTTAGCAATCAGCCCCAGCATTTT
-,-,TRBJ2-1,TRBV11-3,CASSFGSVYNEQFF,TGTGCCAGCAGCTTCGGCAGTGTCTACAATGAGCAGTTCTTC
-,-,TRBJ1-6,TRBV7-9,CASSAHYSPAPLHF,TGTGCCAGCAGCGCTCACTATTCTCCGGCACCCCTCCACTTT
-,TRBD1,TRBJ2-3,TRBV24-1,CATSDLAGTGRGWTDTQYF,TGTGCCACCAGTGATTTGGCCGGGACAGGGAGAGGGTGGACAGATACGCAGTATTTT
-,TRBD1,TRBJ1-1,TRBV5-1,CASSRQGENTEAFF,TGCGCCAGCAGCAGACAGGGGGAGAACACTGAAGCTTTCTTT
once,TRBD2,TRBJ2-1,TRBV6-5,CASSYLSGSYNEQFF,TGTGCCAGCAGTTATCTCAGCGGGAGCTACAATGAGCAGTTCTTC
-,-,TRBJ1-1,TRBV7-9,CASSHGGARNTEAFF,TGTGCCAGCAGCCATGGGGGGGCGAGGAACACTGAAGCTTTCTTT
-,TRBD2,TRBJ2-1,TRBV6-6,CASSRGLAGELIDEQFF,TGTGCCAGCAGTCGGGGACTAGCGGGAGAGCTCATCGATGAGCAGTTCTTC
once,-,TRBJ2-7,TRBV21-1,CASSKASGNISYEQYF,TGTGCCAGCAGCAAAGCTAGCGGGAATATTTCCTACGAGCAGTACTTC
once,TRBD1,TRBJ2-7,TRBV5-6,CASSWTGNEQYF,TGTGCCAGCAGCTGGACAGGGAACGAGCAGTACTTC
-,-,TRBJ1-3,TRBV7-2,CASSLEGNSGNTIYF,TGTGCCAGCAGCTTAGAAGGCAACTCTGGAAACACCATATATTTT
-,-,TRBJ1-1,TRBV11-2,CASSLGLPGTFTEAFF,TGTGCCAGCAGCTTAGGGCTACCCGGGACATTCACTGAAGCTTTCTTT
-,-,TRBJ1-2,TRBV18,CASSLFPPQDYGYTF,TGTGCCAGCTCACTTTTCCCACCCCAAGACTATGGCTACACCTTC
-,-,TRBJ1-1,TRBV11-3,CASSFFLNTEAFF,TGTGCCAGCAGCTTTTTCCTGAACACTGAAGCTTTCTTT
-,TRBD1,TRBJ1-2,TRBV28,CASSGESDRGVYGYTF,TGTGCCAGCAGTGGGGAATCGGACAGGGGCGTCTATGGCTACACCTTC
-,-,TRBJ2-3,TRBV27,CASSSNPRRKTDTQYF,TGTGCCAGCAGTTCAAACCCCCGAAGGAAGACAGATACGCAGTATTTT
-,-,TRBJ2-2,TRBV3-1/TRBV3-2,CASSQSTGELFF,TGTGCCAGCAGCCAGTCCACCGGGGAGCTGTTTTTT
-,TRBD1,TRBJ1-1,TRBV12-3/TRBV12-4,CASSLQGAGEAFF,TGTGCCAGCAGCTTACAGGGGGCGGGTGAAGCTTTCTTT
few,-,TRBJ2-2,TRBV6-5,CASGMWGVGTGELFF,TGTGCCAGCGGCATGTGGGGTGTAGGGACCGGGGAGCTGTTTTTT
-,-,TRBJ2-1,TRBV5-8,CASRSGSSYNEQFF,TGTGCCAGCCGTAGCGGTAGCTCCTACAATGAGCAGTTCTTC
-,TRBD1,TRBJ1-2,TRBV7-9,CASRSGTATYTF,TGTGCCAGCCGATCGGGGACAGCGACGTACACCTTC
-,TRBD2,TRBJ2-7,TRBV5-1,CASSPLAVSSYEQYF,TGCGCCAGCAGCCCACTAGCGGTTAGCTCCTACGAGCAGTACTTC
-,TRBD1,TRBJ1-5,TRBV19,CASSQWDRPSNQPQHF,TGTGCCAGTAGTCAATGGGACAGGCCTAGCAATCAGCCCCAGCATTTT
-,-,TRBJ1-4,TRBV6-5,CASSYSAFGVEKLFF,TGTGCCAGCAGTTACTCTGCCTTTGGGGTTGAAAAACTGTTTTTT
-,-,TRBJ1-2,TRBV2,CASTLPGGGNGYTF,TGTGCCAGCACCCTACCGGGGGGGGGCAATGGCTACACCTTC
-,TRBD2,TRBJ2-7,TRBV5-6,CASSLDSERAGETYEQYF,TGTGCCAGCAGCTTGGATTCGGAGAGAGCGGGGGAAACCTACGAGCAGTACTTC
-,-,TRBJ2-1,TRBV2,CASSGVRGLTNEQFF,TGTGCCAGCAGTGGAGTTCGGGGGCTGACCAATGAGCAGTTCTTC
-,-,TRBJ1-1,TRBV5-6,CASSGGQGSLNTEAFF,TGTGCCAGCAGCGGGGGCCAGGGCTCTCTGAACACTGAAGCTTTCTTT
-,TRBD1,TRBJ1-3,TRBV7-2,CASSPGQGNTIYF,TGTGCCAGCAGCCCGGGACAGGGAAACACCATATATTTT
few,-,TRBJ1-2,TRBV6-4,CASSPRTGPTGRGYTF,TGTGCCAGCAGTCCCAGAACAGGGCCAACTGGTCGGGGCTACACCTTC
-,-,TRBJ1-1,TRBV3-1/TRBV3-2,CASSHGEGRSF,TGTGCCAGCAGCCATGGAGAGGGGAGAAGCTTT
-,-,TRBJ1-4,TRBV16,CASSQSTGREKLFF,TGTGCCAGCAGCCAATCGACAGGCCGAGAAAAACTGTTTTTT
once,TRBD2,TRBJ2-1,TRBV10-3,CAISLAGSDEQFF,TGTGCCATCAGTCTAGCGGGCAGCGATGAGCAGTTCTTC
-,-,TRBJ2-1,TRBV24-1,CATSDLRRLNNEQFF,TGTGCCACCAGTGATTTAAGGCGGCTAAACAATGAGCAGTTCTTC
-,TRBD1,TRBJ2-7,TRBV5-4,CASSLVLSQGAVNEQYF,TGTGCCAGCAGCTTGGTATTGAGTCAGGGGGCCGTCAACGAGCAGTACTTC
-,TRBD2,TRBJ2-7,TRBV4-3,CASSLGTSGSYEQYF,TGCGCCAGCAGCCTTGGGACTAGCGGGAGCTACGAGCAGTACTTC
-,TRBD1,TRBJ1-4,TRBV19,CASSIPPRQGGGLEEKLFF,TGTGCCAGTAGTATCCCGCCTCGACAGGGAGGAGGGTTAGAGGAAAAACTGTTTTTT
few,-,TRBJ2-7,TRBV12-3/TRBV12-4,CASSLGGAPGLYF,TGTGCCAGCAGTTTAGGGGGGGCTCCGGGGCTCTACTTC